Sequencing of this TCR beta chain was carried out in a study of CD8+ T cells in alopecia areata. Turning to the study itself: Treated patients took oral tofacitinib at 5 to 10 mg twice daily. Study-level findings and limits: Compared with mice, patients displayed less clear TCR sharing, possibly for HLA-related reasons. Lesional tissue from the scalp (especially in alopecia totalis/universalis) showed higher clonality than normal scalp.

Samples from alopecia areata patients were lesional scalp punch biopsies and peripheral blood. There are 15 residues in the CDR3. CDR1 and CDR2 from the germline V gene are LNHDA and SQIVND (reference sequence). The junction had 12 bases not matched to a gene; V was cut back by 7 bases and J by 8 bases. Extraction and reverse transcription of RNA yielded cDNA as the sequencing template. This table comes from immunoSEQ multiplex PCR, and its TCRdb copy is limited to in-frame clones, with some not included. This sample has roughly 140,000 clones, with roughly 46% found just once. Notes on this clone: Its antigen is undetermined.

Sequences were derived from CD4+ T cells sorted from blood, sampled at week 0. The receptor was isolated from a human donor with alopecia areata. J is TRBJ1-1 and V is TRBV19; 11 nucleotides match TRBD1. As DNA, the CDR3 is TGTGCCAGTAAGTTGGGACAGGGGGGACCCCAGGAAGCTTTCTTT. Its protein product is CASKLGQGGPQEAFF.